The 2 T cell receptor beta chains below come from one sample, sequenced in a study of T-cell reconstitution after alpha-beta-depleted transplantation in children. A TCRbeta library incorporating unique molecular identifiers was prepared. TCRdb re-analysed the PCR reads in MiXCR, keeping a single row per CDR3 protein. Of hundreds of thousands of distinct CDR3 sequences listed, about a sixth were seen once; the top ten hold just under 30%. Sequenced here: PBMCs, mostly from graft donor cells, sampled 360 days after TCRalphabeta/CD19-depleted stem cell transplant. The receptor source for this set is a boy under two years old who had a stem cell transplant for Wiskott-Aldrich syndrome, so the T cells may come from the graft donor.

V gene TRBV4-3 combines with J gene TRBJ2-3; D gene ambiguous. V dropped 0 bases and J dropped 0 bases, with 7 bases sitting between them. Germline-derived CDR1 and CDR2 are LGHNA and YSLEER. The CDR3 loop spans 15 amino acids. CDR3 bases: TGCGCCAGCAGCCAAGATGGTCCCAGCACAGATACGCAGTATTTT. Amino acids: CASSQDGPSTDTQYF.

This clonotype was counted only a few times. The chain couples TRBV27 to TRBJ2-3, with D unclear. This CDR3 has 18 residues. Trimming cost V 5 bases and J 3 bases, with 24 bases left between them. In germline, CDR1 is MNHEY, CDR2 SMNVEV (reference sequence). CDR3 coding DNA: TGTGCCAGCAGTGTTACTCTACATGGTCCCAAGGGTACAGATACGCAGTATTTT. Translating gives CASSVTLHGPKGTDTQYF.